What follows are 32 T cell receptor beta chains derived from one specimen sequenced in a study of CD8 T cells in ankylosing spondylitis. TCRdb recomputed calls from the 5' RACE reads with MiXCR, one row per CDR3 protein. The sample gives 250,000 or so distinct CDR3 sequences, 20% to 30% of which show up once; 0.6% to 0.75% is in the top ten. Sequenced sample: blood, either unsorted or a sorted T cell fraction (not recorded which). Receptors were obtained from a male donor with ankylosing spondylitis or in good health (not recorded which).

This clonotype was seen many times. The gene calls are TRBV9 and TRBJ1-4; D may be TRBD1 (5 bases). Germline CDR1 is SGDLS and CDR2 is YYNGEE. Trimming removed 5 bases from V and 11 bases from J, with 13 bases in between. The CDR3 covers 12 residues. DNA of the CDR3: TGTGCCAGCAGTGCGGGGCTTGGGAAACTGTTTTTT. It is translated as CASSAGLGKLFF.

V usage is TRBV20-1 and J usage is TRBJ2-1, with TRBD2 matching 11 bases. CDR1 is DFQATT and CDR2 is SNEGSKA in the germline V gene (reference sequence). Trimming at V came to 3 bases and at J to 8 bases, leaving 12 bases not matched to a gene. The CDR3 length is 16 residues. This CDR3 reads CSARRGLAGGRDEQFF. CDR3 bases: TGCAGTGCTAGGCGTGGCTTAGCGGGGGGGCGGGATGAGCAGTTCTTC.

This clonotype has ten or more counts. CDR3 bases: TGCGCCAGCAGCTTGGTCCGGGGGACCCAGTACTTC. Protein sequence: CASSLVRGTQYF. V is TRBV5-1 and J is TRBJ2-5; a possible D gene is TRBD2 (5 bases). CDR3 size: 12 residues. V lost 0 bases and J 7 bases, leaving 7 bases between the germline ends. Germline V CDR1 and CDR2: SGHRS, YFSETQ.

CDR3 amino acids: CASTQDRAGGELFF. CDR3 DNA: TGTGCCAGCACCCAGGACAGGGCAGGCGGGGAGCTGTTTTTT. The chain employs TRBV12-3 or TRBV12-4 and TRBJ2-2; 8 bases fit TRBD1. This CDR3 comprises 14 residues. V was pared by 7 bases and J by 7 bases, with 8 bases of the junction left unmatched.

This clonotype appeared a few times. The rearrangement uses TRBV25-1 and TRBJ1-6; 7 positions agree with TRBD1. The CDR3 extends over 13 amino acids. Germline V gene data show CDR1 as MGHDK and CDR2 as SYGVNS. V gave up 8 bases and J gave up 7 bases; unmatched junction bases: 5. The chain's CDR3 is CASRGTDNSPLHF. The CDR3 DNA sequence: TGTGCCAGCCGAGGGACAGACAATTCACCCCTCCACTTT. Variable domain in full (rest from reference TRBV25-1 and TRBJ1-6): EADIYQTPRYLVIGTGKKITLECSQTMGHDKMYWYQQDPGMELHLIHYSYGVNSTEKGDLSSESTVSRIRTEHFPLTLESARPSHTSQYLCASRGTDNSPLHFGNGTRLTVT.

The chain has TRBV11-3 and TRBJ2-1; D gene unclear. Between the trimmed V and J ends, which lost 2 bases and 8 bases, there was a span of 7 bases. This CDR3 region has 12 residues. Germline V lookup: CDR1 SGHNT, CDR2 YENEEA. The CDR3 reads CASSLKGHEQFF. Here the CDR3 DNA reads TGTGCCAGCAGCTTAAAGGGCCATGAGCAGTTCTTC.

At least ten counts were recorded for this clonotype. The J gene is TRBJ1-5, the V gene TRBV12-3 or TRBV12-4, with 9 bases aligning to TRBD1. The CDR3 covers 16 residues. V shed 3 bases and J 1 base; nucleotides not matched to a gene: 4. CDR3 residues: CASSFGDRASNQPQHF. The CDR3 nucleotides read TGTGCCAGCAGTTTTGGGGACAGGGCGAGCAATCAGCCCCAGCATTTT.

This clonotype was detected ten times or more. The genes are TRBV7-2 and TRBJ2-1; no definite D call. The germline CDR1 and CDR2 sequences are SGHTA and FQGNSA. Between the trimmed V and J ends, which lost 0 bases and 9 bases, there was a span of 9 bases. The CDR3 consists of 13 residues. DNA of the CDR3: TGTGCCAGCAGCTTAGCGTTTGCCTCTGAGCAGTTCTTC. Its protein product is CASSLAFASEQFF.

There are many counts of this clonotype. The gene calls are TRBV20-1 and TRBJ2-7, with TRBD1 as a possible D gene (6 bases). The V gene lost 6 bases and the J gene lost 4 bases, with 19 bases spanning the gap. Germline V lookup: CDR1 DFQATT, CDR2 SNEGSKA (reference sequence). The length of the CDR3 is 14 residues. The CDR3 sequence: CSAPGPGHNYEQYF. The CDR3 bases are TGCAGTGCCCCCGGTCCGGGACATAATTACGAGCAGTACTTC.

V and J are TRBV28 and TRBJ2-1; tentative D call: TRBD2 (7 bases). The CDR3 spans 14 residues. Germline CDR1 MDHEN, CDR2 SYDVKM. V was cut by 6 bases and J by 5 bases, with 14 bases left in between. DNA of the CDR3: TGTGCCAGCAGCGCCTTAGGGGGGGACAATGAGCAGTTCTTC. Encoded protein: CASSALGGDNEQFF. The full variable domain, with the rest looked up from reference TRBV28 and TRBJ2-1, is DVKVTQSSRYLVKRTGEKVFLECVQDMDHENMFWYRQDPGLGLRLIYFSYDVKMKEKGDIPEGYSVSREKKERFSLILESASTNQTSMYLCASSALGGDNEQFFGPGTRLTVL.

The V gene is TRBV6-1, the J gene TRBJ1-5; D might be TRBD1 (6 bases). V gave up 6 bases and J gave up 0 bases, with 12 bases separating them. This CDR3 contains 15 residues. Germline V gene lookup returns CDR1 MNHNS and CDR2 SASEGT. The CDR3 DNA sequence: TGTGCCAGCAGCCGGACAGTTTATAGCAATCAGCCCCAGCATTTT. Translation gives CASSRTVYSNQPQHF.

This clonotype has ten or more counts. This chain links TRBV12-3 or TRBV12-4 with TRBJ2-3; 7 nucleotides align to TRBD1. Trimming at V came to 7 bases and at J to 2 bases, leaving 6 bases not matched to a gene. The CDR3 totals 14 residues. This CDR3 reads CASTRQGSTDTQYF. In DNA, the CDR3 is TGTGCCAGCACCCGACAGGGATCCACAGATACGCAGTATTTT.

Details on this clonotype: A much more abundant neighbour one base away suggests this may be a read error. The chain recombines TRBV2 with TRBJ2-7; D is ambiguous. The CDR3 has 13 residues. Germline CDR1 reads SNHLY; CDR2 reads FYNNEI. The ends were cut back, 8 bases at V and 4 bases at J, with 15 bases in the middle. Here the CDR3 reads CASGKGLLYEQYF. The CDR3 coding sequence is TGTGCCAGCGGTAAAGGGCTGCTATACGAGCAGTACTTC.

This clonotype was observed at least ten times. This chain uses TRBV15 with TRBJ2-7; D might be TRBD2 (6 bases). V lost 2 bases to trimming and J lost 0 bases, with 11 bases between them. This CDR3 comprises 15 residues. Germline V CDR1 and CDR2: LNHNV, YYDKDF (reference sequence). Here the CDR3 reads CATSRRDFSSYEQYF. The CDR3 DNA sequence: TGTGCCACCAGCAGAAGGGACTTTAGCTCCTACGAGCAGTACTTC.

The table lists this clonotype with a few counts. The chain employs TRBV6-1 and TRBJ2-3, with 12 bases matching TRBD2. V gave up 5 bases and J gave up 4 bases; unmatched junction bases: 10. CDR1 is MNHNS and CDR2 is SASEGT in the germline V gene. The CDR3 runs to 17 residues. CDR3 bases: TGTGCCAGCAGTACGAGGACTAGCGGGGTATTTGCAGATACGCAGTATTTT. Translating gives CASSTRTSGVFADTQYF.

DNA of the CDR3: TGTGCCAGCAGTGAGAGCGGGGGGGGGCAAGAGACCCAGTACTTC. It yields the protein CASSESGGGQETQYF. The chain combines TRBV6-1 with TRBJ2-5; 10 positions match TRBD2. This CDR3 is built from 15 residues. The V gene's germline CDR1 is MNHNS and CDR2 SASEGT. The V segment lost 3 bases and the J segment 2 bases; nucleotides outside the gene matches: 3.

This clonotype occurred a few times. The chain couples TRBV12-3 or TRBV12-4 to TRBJ2-7; D possibly corresponds to TRBD1 (6 bases). V was clipped by 5 bases and J by 2 bases, with 19 bases between them. This CDR3 is built from 16 residues. The CDR3 region is CASSLLKGGQAYEQYF. DNA of the CDR3: TGTGCCAGCAGTCTATTGAAAGGGGGACAAGCCTACGAGCAGTACTTC.

Ten or more counts support this clonotype. The V call is TRBV7-9, the J call TRBJ2-3; no definite D call. Trimming shortened V by 5 bases and J by 7 bases, and 19 bases separated the two germline ends. The germline V gene encodes CDR1 SEHNR and CDR2 FQNEAQ (reference sequence). The CDR3 has 15 amino acids. The DNA for the CDR3 is TGTGCCAGCAGCCCCGACTCCCCTTTGATCTATACGCAGTATTTT. This gives the protein CASSPDSPLIYTQYF.

This clonotype has more than one count but fewer than ten. This chain connects TRBV12-3 or TRBV12-4 to TRBJ2-2, with unresolved D. With 3 bases removed from V and 0 bases from J, the gap between germline ends came to 11 bases. The CDR3 extends over 16 amino acids. The CDR3 bases are TGTGCCAGCAGTTTGCCGGTGGGCCCGAACACCGGGGAGCTGTTTTTT. Translating it yields CASSLPVGPNTGELFF.

The rearrangement links TRBV20-1 to TRBJ2-3, with a tentative D call TRBD1 (5 bases). V was trimmed by 6 bases and J by 2 bases, leaving 15 bases between them. This CDR3 has 14 amino acids. CDR1 DFQATT and CDR2 SNEGSKA come from the germline V gene (reference sequence). The CDR3 DNA is TGCAGTGCCCCGGTCAGGGCGGACACAGATACGCAGTATTTT. This sequence encodes CSAPVRADTDTQYF.

The gene calls are TRBV29-1 and TRBJ2-7; the D gene is possibly TRBD2 (5 bases). CDR1 and CDR2 (germline): SQVTM, ANQGSEA. The germline V and J ends were trimmed by 8 bases and 5 bases, with 10 bases remaining between them. The CDR3 is made up of 10 amino acids. Here the CDR3 reads CSSSGNEQYF. The CDR3 coding sequence is TGCAGCTCCTCGGGGAACGAGCAGTACTTC.

This clonotype has more than one count but fewer than ten. The CDR3 region is CASRVDRGSGANVLTF. As DNA, the CDR3 is TGTGCCAGCAGAGTCGACAGGGGCTCTGGGGCCAACGTCCTGACTTTC. The chain is built from TRBV2 and TRBJ2-6; TRBD1 matches 8 bases. Germline V CDR1 and CDR2: SNHLY, FYNNEI. V lost 6 bases to trimming and J lost 0 bases; unmatched junction nucleotides: 4. This CDR3 has 16 residues.

The J gene is TRBJ2-2, the V gene TRBV7-6; D is ambiguous. V gave up 8 bases and J gave up 7 bases, with 17 bases separating them. CDR3 length equals 14 residues. Germline-derived CDR1 and CDR2 are SGHVS and FNYEAQ. Here the CDR3 reads CASALAESNGELFF. CDR3 nucleotide sequence: TGTGCCAGCGCTTTGGCCGAGTCCAACGGGGAGCTGTTTTTT.

The chain carries TRBV7-3 and TRBJ2-2; D might be TRBD2 (6 bases). This CDR3 is built from 17 residues. The V gene lost 0 bases and the J gene lost 3 bases, with 14 bases spanning the gap. The V gene's germline CDR1 is SGHTA and CDR2 FQGTGA. The CDR3 here is CASSLTPMGLHTGELFF. DNA for the CDR3: TGTGCCAGCAGCTTAACACCCATGGGACTTCACACCGGGGAGCTGTTTTTT.

This clonotype occurred many times. The chain joins TRBV20-1 to TRBJ2-7; 7 nucleotides line up with TRBD2. This CDR3 is built from 14 residues. The germline CDR1 and CDR2 sequences are DFQATT and SNEGSKA (reference sequence). V was pared by 6 bases and J by 3 bases, with 11 bases of the junction left unmatched. As DNA, the CDR3 is TGCAGTGCCCAGGACGAGCGGGGACTCTACGAGCAGTACTTC. It codes for CSAQDERGLYEQYF.

This clonotype was counted only a few times. The chain combines TRBV6-5 with TRBJ1-5; D is unresolved. Germline CDR1 reads MNHEY; CDR2 reads SVGAGI. V lost 0 bases and J lost 10, with 13 bases in between. The CDR3 contains 14 residues. The CDR3 reads CASSYSERLPPQHF. The CDR3 DNA is TGTGCCAGCAGTTACTCTGAGCGGCTACCTCCCCAGCATTTT.

This clonotype has ten or more counts. CDR3 sequence (DNA): TGTGCCAGCAGTTTAGGTCCCGGGGGTCGATACAATGAGCAGTTCTTC. Amino acid sequence: CASSLGPGGRYNEQFF. The chain employs TRBV12-3 or TRBV12-4 and TRBJ2-1; D is possibly TRBD2 (6 bases). Between the trimmed V and J ends, which lost 1 base and 4 bases, there was a span of 14 bases. This CDR3 is built from 16 residues.

The chain has TRBV20-1 and TRBJ1-2; TRBD1 aligns across 9 bases. CDR1 is DFQATT and CDR2 is SNEGSKA in the germline V gene (reference sequence). The CDR3 consists of 14 residues. The V and J ends lost 7 bases and 3 bases, in that order; junction bases with no gene match: 9. The CDR3 loop reads CSVRGTGMDYGYTF. CDR3 nucleotide sequence: TGCAGTGTCAGAGGGACAGGGATGGACTATGGCTACACCTTC.

This clonotype was observed at least ten times. The V gene is TRBV20-1, the J gene TRBJ2-1; D is ambiguous. The germline gives CDR1 DFQATT, CDR2 SNEGSKA (reference sequence). V lost 5 bases and J 5 bases, leaving 16 bases between the germline ends. The CDR3 has 14 amino acids. The CDR3 region is CSAHRRPGDNEQFF. CDR3 coding DNA: TGCAGTGCTCATAGGCGCCCAGGAGACAATGAGCAGTTCTTC.

The V call is TRBV20-1, the J call TRBJ2-2, with 10 positions matching TRBD2. Germline V CDR1 and CDR2: DFQATT, SNEGSKA (reference sequence). This CDR3 spans 16 amino acids. J was trimmed by 2 bases and V by 0 bases; bases with no gene match: 3. This CDR3 is CSARDLAGDNTGELFF. CDR3 coding DNA: TGCAGTGCTAGAGATCTAGCGGGGGACAACACCGGGGAGCTGTTTTTT.

The chain combines TRBV9 with TRBJ2-6; D is unclear. CDR1 and CDR2 (germline): SGDLS, YYNGEE. V was clipped by 1 base and J by 0 bases, with 5 bases between them. CDR3 length equals 15 residues. The CDR3 is CASSVTGSGANVLTF. Written as DNA, the CDR3 is TGTGCCAGCAGCGTAACGGGCTCTGGGGCCAACGTCCTGACTTTC.

In this sample, this clonotype turned up once. This chain connects TRBV4-2 to TRBJ2-1; 10 bases fit TRBD2. Germline trimming cut 1 base from V and 7 bases from J; bases unmatched to any gene: 4. CDR1 and CDR2 from the germline V gene are LGHNA and YNFKEQ. The length of the CDR3 is 15 residues. In nucleotides, the CDR3 is TGTGCCAGCAGCCAAGGGATAGCGGGGGGAAATGAGCAGTTCTTC. This translates into CASSQGIAGGNEQFF.